These T cell receptor beta chains were read from a single sample in a study of memory B cells and T cells in multiple sclerosis. Their specific antigens are unknown. The data were produced by immunoSEQ multiplex PCR, yet TCRdb's version contains in-frame clones alone and is incomplete. The sample records 25,000 to 35,000 clones, 86% being singletons. Sequencing was carried out using PBMCs from blood kept in culture. These receptors all come from a human donor with multiple sclerosis. CDR3s include the opening cysteine and the closing phenylalanine or tryptophan. Fields, in order: J gene, V gene, D gene, clone size, CDR3 protein, CDR3 DNA. D genes are given only for firm matches. A row's size may be missing; if present it is once, few, many or a size class.

TRBJ1-2,TRBV28,TRBD1,-,CASSSIRDRGRGIYGYTF,TGTGCCAGCAGTTCAATCCGGGACAGGGGCAGAGGGATCTATGGCTACACCTTC
TRBJ1-2,TRBV25-1,-,-,CASSEVGIYGYTF,TGTGCCAGCAGTGAAGTCGGTATCTATGGCTACACCTTC
TRBJ2-1,TRBV30,-,-,CAWSPGAESNEQFF,TGTGCCTGGAGTCCGGGAGCAGAGTCCAATGAGCAGTTCTTC
TRBJ2-1,TRBV18,-,-,CASSPSGTRGDNEQFF,TGTGCCAGCTCACCCTCCGGGACCCGCGGAGACAATGAGCAGTTCTTC
TRBJ1-5,TRBV6-5,-,few,CASSRQEYSNQPQHF,TGTGCCAGCAGCCGACAGGAATATAGCAATCAGCCCCAGCATTTT
TRBJ2-1,TRBV7-9,-,few,CASSPPLASHEQFF,TGTGCCAGCAGCCCGCCACTAGCCTCCCATGAGCAGTTCTTC
TRBJ2-2,TRBV2,-,-,CASSPLGEGDTGELFF,TGTGCCAGCAGTCCCCTGGGGGAGGGGGACACCGGGGAGCTGTTTTTT
TRBJ2-5,TRBV2,TRBD2,-,CASIRDGTSTETQYF,TGTGCCAGCATCCGAGATGGGACTAGCACCGAGACCCAGTACTTC
TRBJ2-3,TRBV7-2,TRBD2,few,CASSLFGRGTQYF,TGTGCCAGCAGCCTCTTCGGGAGGGGTACGCAGTATTTT
TRBJ2-1,TRBV19,TRBD2,-,CASSIDLLAGSYNEQFF,TGTGCCAGTAGTATAGATTTACTAGCGGGTTCCTACAATGAGCAGTTCTTC
TRBJ2-7,TRBV5-4,-,few,CASEARGNEQYF,TGTGCCAGCGAAGCTAGAGGGAACGAGCAGTACTTC
TRBJ2-1,TRBV13,TRBD2,-,CASSLRDLIAGGNSYNEQFF,TGTGCCAGCAGTTTAAGGGATCTAATAGCGGGAGGGAACTCCTACAATGAGCAGTTCTTC
TRBJ2-5,TRBV10-3,-,-,CASARTDQETQYF,TGTGCCAGCGCACGGACAGATCAAGAGACCCAGTACTTC
TRBJ2-3,TRBV6-6,-,once,CASIVRASEFGDTQYF,TGTGCCAGCATAGTCAGGGCTAGCGAATTTGGAGATACGCAGTATTTT
TRBJ2-7,TRBV6-6,-,-,CASRRQEAYEQYF,TGTGCCAGCAGGAGACAGGAGGCGTACGAGCAGTACTTC
TRBJ1-1,TRBV5-1,-,-,CASSSEYEAFF,TGCGCCAGCAGCTCCGAATATGAAGCTTTCTTT
TRBJ2-3,TRBV29-1,TRBD2,-,CSVGRGVFTDTQYF,TGCAGCGTGGGCCGGGGGGTATTCACAGATACGCAGTATTTT
TRBJ1-5,TRBV19,-,-,CASSIFHSNQPQHF,TGTGCCAGTAGTATTTTCCATAGCAATCAGCCCCAGCATTTT
TRBJ2-5,TRBV15,-,-,CATSFGRETQYF,TGTGCCACCAGCTTCGGAAGGGAGACCCAGTACTTC
TRBJ2-1,TRBV7-9,-,-,CASSFDGGRYNEQFF,TGTGCCAGCAGCTTTGATGGGGGGAGATACAATGAGCAGTTCTTC
TRBJ2-5,TRBV18,-,-,CASSPYGETQYF,TGTGCCAGCTCACCATATGGAGAGACCCAGTACTTC
TRBJ2-1,TRBV5-4,-,once,CASSPYLGGTLSYNEQFF,TGTGCCAGCAGCCCTTACTTAGGGGGGACTCTATCCTACAATGAGCAGTTCTTC
TRBJ1-5,TRBV2,-,-,CASSGGHLEPQHF,TGTGCCAGCAGTGGGGGACATTTGGAGCCCCAGCATTTT
TRBJ1-5,TRBV27,-,-,CASSLFRQGLPQHF,TGTGCCAGCAGTTTATTCCGGCAGGGGTTGCCCCAGCATTTT
TRBJ1-2,TRBV6-5,-,once,CASSSDLPGLPLGYTF,TGTGCCAGCAGTTCGGATTTACCCGGGCTTCCGCTTGGCTACACCTTC
TRBJ2-4,TRBV2,-,-,CASGSRPVDIQYF,TGTGCCAGCGGTTCAAGGCCGGTCGACATTCAGTACTTC
TRBJ2-5,TRBV4-1,TRBD2,-,CASSQDPGLAGQETQYF,TGCGCCAGCAGCCAAGATCCCGGACTAGCGGGACAAGAGACCCAGTACTTC
TRBJ1-1,TRBV5-1,TRBD1,once,CASVQGGNTEAFF,TGCGCCAGTGTACAGGGGGGGAACACTGAAGCTTTCTTT